Shown below are 6 T cell receptor beta chains from a single sample sequenced in a study of beta chain features in type 1 diabetes. As every portion of the isolated RNA was reverse transcribed, the sequencing read expressed TCRB transcripts. The protocol was immunoSEQ multiplex PCR, while the TCRdb copy is restricted to in-frame clones and leaves out a portion. The sample has 150,000 to 200,000 clones; just over 8% are singletons. Study outcomes and limitations: Patients with Type 1 diabetes showed moderately but significantly shorter TCRB CDR3s in all four CD4+ subsets.

These TCRs' antigens remain unknown. Material for sequencing was central memory CD4+ T cells from blood. These receptors originate from a woman aged 18-30 years with type 1 diabetes.

This clone was counted between two and nine times. This sequence joins TRBV4-1 and TRBJ2-7, with 8 bases matching TRBD1. Looked up from germline, CDR1 is MGHRA and CDR2 is YSYEKL. The CDR3 sequence is 14 residues long. Unmatched junction bases numbered 5, after V lost 4 bases and J lost 3 bases. In nucleotides, the CDR3 is TGCGCCAGCAGCCGTTTACAGGGGGGCTACGAGCAGTACTTC. Translating it yields CASSRLQGGYEQYF.

The CDR3 DNA follows: TGCGCCAGCAGCCTTTTACCGGGGGACACTGAAGCTTTCTTT. It yields the protein CASSLLPGDTEAFF. The chain combines TRBV5-1 with TRBJ1-1, with a weak D call TRBD1 (5 bases). CDR1 and CDR2 from the germline V gene are SGHRS and YFSETQ. The CDR3 covers 14 residues. V gave up 4 bases and J gave up 3 bases, with 13 bases separating them.

This clone turned up a few times. The gene calls are TRBV30 and TRBJ1-1, with D perhaps matching TRBD1 (5 bases). CDR1 and CDR2 (germline): GTSNPN, SVGIG (reference sequence). Trimming removed 2 bases at V and 7 bases at J, with 11 bases between. The CDR3 is 12 residues long. The CDR3 DNA sequence: TGTGCCTGGAGTCTCAGGGCCGGTGAAGCTTTCTTT. Encoded protein: CAWSLRAGEAFF.

This clone was counted a few times. The rearrangement joins TRBV27 to TRBJ2-2; TRBD1 is a possible D gene (6 bases). V was shortened by 5 bases and J by 1 base, with 17 bases between the two germline ends. Germline V gene lookup returns CDR1 MNHEY and CDR2 SMNVEV (reference sequence). This CDR3 region has 17 residues. CDR3 in amino acids: CASSPTHRVLNTGELFF. CDR3 sequence (DNA): TGTGCCAGCAGTCCTACCCACAGGGTACTGAACACCGGGGAGCTGTTTTTT.

Here the CDR3 reads CASSSPDRAEQYF. CDR3 DNA sequence: TGCGCCAGCAGCTCCCCCGACAGGGCCGAGCAGTACTTC. The chain joins TRBV5-1 to TRBJ2-7; 7 positions agree with TRBD1. There are 13 residues in the CDR3. CDR1 is SGHRS, CDR2 YFSETQ, per germline. V trimming: 3 bases; J trimming: 6 bases; junction bases outside the gene matches: 6.

This clone has only a few counts. This sequence joins TRBV6-6 and TRBJ1-2; possibly TRBD1 for D (6 bases). CDR1 is MNHNY, CDR2 SVGAGI, per germline (reference sequence). Trimming left V 6 bases short and J 8 bases short, with 16 bases between. This CDR3 has 13 amino acids. The CDR3 coding sequence is TGTGCCAGCAGCTCCCAGGGGATGTTGGGCTACACCTTC. This gives the protein CASSSQGMLGYTF.